This T cell receptor beta chain was profiled in a study of Ad26.COV2.S vaccination and SARS-CoV-2 variants. The wider study: Once or twice, 56 days apart, Ad26.COV2.S was delivered intramuscularly. The study, taken as a whole, reports: It was found that vaccine and placebo recipients had similar non-spike TCR breadth. Placebo recipients trailed vaccine recipients in spike-specific TCR breadth.

The method was immunoSEQ multiplex PCR; TCRdb's version includes in-frame clones alone and lacks a portion of them. The data show 450,000 to 550,000 clones, with around 89% seen just once and around 1.6% held by the top ten. A note on this clone: The antigen is not known.

Indicated treatment: 15 to 20 received Ad26.COV2.S at low or high dose, single or two shots; roughly five received placebo; per-sample allocation not given. After the first vaccine or placebo injection, samples were drawn on day 63. CDR1 is ENHRY and CDR2 is SYGVKD in the germline V gene. The CDR3 consists of 13 residues. The V gene end was trimmed by 6 bases and the J gene end by 2 bases; junction bases not matched to a gene: 4. The V and J genes are TRBV10-3 and TRBJ2-7, with 7 bases matching TRBD1. The source is a person between 18 and 65 years old who received the Ad26.COV2.S COVID-19 vaccine or a placebo. Sequencing was performed on peripheral blood, taken in a trial of Ad26.COV2.S vaccine versus placebo. Here the CDR3 reads CAIRSGTAYEQYF. As DNA, the CDR3 is TGTGCCATCAGATCCGGGACAGCCTACGAGCAGTACTTC.